The 24 T cell receptor beta chains given below trace back to one sample, sequenced in a study of blood T cells in healthy people across ages. Using a J-beta primer mix together with a sample-barcoded 5' primer, a second PCR was run for about 6 to 12 cycles. TCRdb called the 5' RACE reads again in MiXCR, with one record for every CDR3 protein. In the table there are around 400,000 distinct CDR3 sequences, about 49% of which are singletons. Sequencing used blood. These TCRs come from a man aged 55-75 years in good health.

This chain joins TRBV7-2 and TRBJ2-3; D could derive from TRBD1 or TRBD2 (6 bases each). V was pared by 6 bases and J by 3 bases, with 13 bases between. The germline gives CDR1 SGHTA, CDR2 FQGNSA. The CDR3 contains 14 residues. The chain's CDR3 is CASSIRGRTDTQYF. The CDR3 DNA reads TGTGCCAGCAGTATACGGGGGCGAACAGATACGCAGTATTTT.

As to this clonotype: At one of its ends the junction is not consistent with the germline gene, which may arise from a read error. CDR3 sequence (DNA): TGTGCCAGCAGCTTAGCTAGCGGGAGGTACCAAGAGACCCGGTACTTC. It encodes CASSLASGRYQETRYF. V gene TRBV7-2 combines with J gene TRBJ2-5, with 10 bases aligning to TRBD2. Germline V CDR1 and CDR2: SGHTA, FQGNSA. The length of the CDR3 is 16 residues.

This clonotype came up a few times. J is TRBJ2-3 and V is TRBV9; 7 bases are shared with TRBD2. V lost 0 bases and J lost 3; bases outside the gene matches: 4. The germline CDR1 and CDR2 sequences are SGDLS and YYNGEE. This CDR3 spans 15 amino acids. CDR3 in DNA: TGTGCCAGCAGCGTAGCCCAGCGGGGTACAGATACGCAGTATTTT. Translating gives CASSVAQRGTDTQYF.

The V gene is TRBV27, the J gene TRBJ2-3; 9 bases map to TRBD1. The CDR3 has 16 amino acids. V was clipped by 5 bases and J by 3 bases; unmatched bases: 9. Looked up from germline, CDR1 is MNHEY and CDR2 is SMNVEV (reference sequence). CDR3 sequence: CASSPTGDRDTDTQYF. In DNA, the CDR3 is TGTGCCAGCAGTCCAACCGGGGACAGGGATACAGATACGCAGTATTTT.

V gene TRBV11-2 combines with J gene TRBJ1-6; no reliable D call. The V gene's germline CDR1 is SGHAT and CDR2 FQNNGV. The V end lost 3 bases, the J end lost 9 bases, and 12 bases lay between the germline ends. The CDR3 covers 14 residues. The chain's CDR3 is CASSFSGSGSPLHF. The CDR3 DNA reads TGTGCCAGCAGCTTCTCGGGTAGTGGTTCACCCCTCCACTTT.

The chain recombines TRBV30 with TRBJ2-1, with 11 bases identical to TRBD2. Losses at the gene ends were 5 bases for V and 7 bases for J; bases not matched to a gene: 10. CDR3 length: 15 amino acids. Germline values: CDR1 GTSNPN, CDR2 SVGIG (reference sequence). As DNA, the CDR3 is TGTGCCTGGGGGAATCTAGCGGGGGGTACTAATGAGCAGTTCTTC. Its translation: CAWGNLAGGTNEQFF.

This clonotype has just a few counts. The chain uses TRBV18 and TRBJ2-5; D uncertain. Trimming shortened V by 2 bases and J by 11 bases, and 15 bases separated the two germline ends. Germline loops: CDR1 KGHSH, CDR2 LQKENI. CDR3 length: 13 residues. CDR3 residues: CASSPSEQAEQYF. The CDR3 coding sequence is TGTGCCAGCTCACCAAGTGAGCAGGCTGAGCAGTACTTC.

Ten or more counts support this clonotype. The gene calls are TRBV4-2 and TRBJ1-2; 8 bases align to TRBD1. The trim removed 5 bases at V and 2 bases at J, leaving 4 bases unmatched. Germline V CDR1 and CDR2: LGHNA, YNFKEQ. This CDR3 is built from 14 residues. CDR3 nucleotides: TGTGCCAGCAGCTCGACAGGGGTCAACTATGGCTACACCTTC. Its protein product is CASSSTGVNYGYTF.

V usage is TRBV11-2 and J usage is TRBJ1-6, with D possibly matching TRBD1 (6 bases). V dropped 4 bases and J dropped 7 bases, with 14 bases sitting between them. Germline V gene sequence: CDR1 SGHAT, CDR2 FQNNGV. The CDR3 extends over 15 amino acids. The CDR3 bases are TGTGCCAGCAGCTCGGGGGGGGCGAAGAATTCACCCCTCCACTTT. Translated: CASSSGGAKNSPLHF.

The rearrangement uses TRBV20-1 and TRBJ2-2; 9 bases fit TRBD1. The CDR3 is made up of 15 amino acids. V was pared by 6 bases and J by 2 bases, with 7 bases of the junction left unmatched. Germline V gene lookup returns CDR1 DFQATT and CDR2 SNEGSKA (reference sequence). The CDR3 loop reads CSAPPGQGNTGELFF. The DNA for the CDR3 is TGCAGTGCCCCACCGGGACAGGGAAACACCGGGGAGCTGTTTTTT.

This sequence joins TRBV2 and TRBJ2-5; 8 bases are shared with TRBD1. Germline CDR1 and CDR2: SNHLY and FYNNEI. The CDR3 is 14 residues long. The ends lost 10 bases at V and 3 bases at J; junction bases unmatched: 10. The CDR3 here is CANNEDRDKETQYF. CDR3 nucleotides: TGTGCCAACAACGAGGACAGGGACAAAGAGACCCAGTACTTC.

The chain links TRBV7-2 to TRBJ2-5; 9 bases match TRBD2. Unmatched junction bases numbered 12, after V lost 8 bases and J lost 5 bases. Germline V gene data show CDR1 as SGHTA and CDR2 as FQGNSA. The length of the CDR3 is 15 residues. The CDR3: CASGLSSGSGETQYF. In nucleotides, the CDR3 is TGTGCCAGCGGGTTAAGTAGCGGGAGTGGGGAGACCCAGTACTTC.

This sequence joins TRBV6-2 or TRBV6-3 and TRBJ2-1, with D perhaps assigned TRBD1 or TRBD2 (5 bases each). The germline gives CDR1 MNHEY, CDR2 SVGEGT. Trimming shortened V by 6 bases and J by 6 bases, and 18 bases separated the two germline ends. The CDR3 spans 15 residues. In DNA, the CDR3 is TGTGCCAGCAGCTACGTCAGGGCCGGGGTCAATGAGCAGTTCTTC. It yields the protein CASSYVRAGVNEQFF.

This clonotype was seen more than once but under ten times. The V call is TRBV6-1, the J call TRBJ2-4, with D uncertain. This CDR3 is built from 14 residues. CDR1 is MNHNS, CDR2 SASEGT, per germline. The germline V and J ends were trimmed by 2 bases and 9 bases, with 14 bases remaining between them. CDR3 region: CASSEMVSRSIQYF. CDR3 nucleotides: TGTGCCAGCAGTGAAATGGTTAGCCGTAGCATTCAGTACTTC.

V is TRBV2 and J is TRBJ2-7, with D perhaps assigned TRBD1 or TRBD2 (5 bases each). The J call may be in error: the DNA end matches TRBJ2-5 better. This CDR3 is built from 14 residues. Germline values: CDR1 SNHLY, CDR2 FYNNEI. CDR3 in amino acids: CASSELIEGETQYF. The CDR3 DNA reads TGTGCCAGCAGTGAACTCATTGAGGGGGAGACCCAGTACTTC.

This clonotype was seen a few times. V gene TRBV11-2 combines with J gene TRBJ1-6, with D unresolved. Trimming shortened V by 5 bases and J by 5 bases, and 4 bases separated the two germline ends. This CDR3 comprises 12 residues. The germline V gene has CDR1 SGHAT and CDR2 FQNNGV. The DNA of the CDR3 is TGTGCCAGCAGCGCCCATAATTCACCCCTCCACTTT. It translates to CASSAHNSPLHF. Full variable domain (rest looked up from reference TRBV11-2 and TRBJ1-6): EAGVAQSPRYKIIEKRQSVAFWCNPISGHATLYWYQQILGQGPKLLIQFQNNGVVDDSQLPKDRFSAERLKGVDSTLKIQPAKLEDSAVYLCASSAHNSPLHFGNGTRLTVT.

The chain combines TRBV2 with TRBJ1-2; D uncertain. The CDR3 sequence is 13 residues long. Germline values: CDR1 SNHLY, CDR2 FYNNEI. V gave up 1 base and J gave up 3 bases, with 6 bases separating them. CDR3 sequence reads: CASSEVKYYGYTF. As DNA, the CDR3 is TGTGCCAGCAGTGAAGTTAAATACTATGGCTACACCTTC.

A word on this clonotype: This sequence may be a read error, since a much larger clone differs from it by one base. V gene TRBV25-1 combines with J gene TRBJ2-7; possibly TRBD2 for D (5 bases). The CDR3 is made up of 13 amino acids. Germline lookup yields CDR1 MGHDK and CDR2 SYGVNS. The V gene lost 6 bases and the J gene lost 2 bases, with 11 bases spanning the gap. CDR3: CASRTGSAYEQYF. The CDR3 coding sequence is TGTGCCAGCAGGACGGGAAGCGCCTACGAGCAGTACTTC.

The V call is TRBV29-1, the J call TRBJ2-7; 7 nucleotides line up with TRBD2. Germline assignment: CDR1 SQVTM and CDR2 ANQGSEA. V lost 4 bases, J lost 7 bases, and 4 bases stayed unmatched. The CDR3 runs to 11 residues. CDR3 region: CSVGGAGEQYF. Written as DNA, the CDR3 is TGCAGCGTTGGAGGAGCGGGGGAGCAGTACTTC.

The CDR3 loop reads CASSQFEVRKNIQYF. Written as DNA, the CDR3 is TGTGCCAGCAGCCAATTTGAAGTTCGCAAAAACATTCAGTACTTC. The genes are TRBV2 and TRBJ2-4; no reliable D call. The CDR3 loop spans 15 amino acids. Germline CDR1 SNHLY, CDR2 FYNNEI. The V gene lost 6 bases and the J gene lost 3 bases, with 15 bases spanning the gap.

This chain links TRBV6-1 with TRBJ1-2, with D hard to call. Germline lookup yields CDR1 MNHNS and CDR2 SASEGT. Trimming left V 3 bases short and J 2 bases short, with 7 bases between. The CDR3 has 13 amino acids. The DNA for the CDR3 is TGTGCCAGCAGTGATGCACGCAACTATGGCTACACCTTC. Its protein product is CASSDARNYGYTF.

This clonotype was found once. The rearrangement uses TRBV6-5 and TRBJ2-5; D is possibly TRBD1 or TRBD2 (5 bases each). Germline V lookup: CDR1 MNHEY, CDR2 SVGAGI. The CDR3 consists of 13 residues. The V end lost 3 bases, the J end lost 11 bases, and 16 bases lay between the germline ends. The CDR3: CASSYRPGPEQYF. As DNA, the CDR3 is TGTGCCAGCAGTTATCGTCCGGGACCAGAGCAGTACTTC.

The chain has TRBV11-2 and TRBJ2-5; 9 bases fit TRBD2. Trimming cost V 8 bases and J 3 bases; bases outside gene matches: 10. The CDR3 runs to 15 residues. CDR1 is SGHAT, CDR2 FQNNGV, per germline. The CDR3 is CASSLGAGGKETQYF. In DNA form, the CDR3 reads TGTGCCAGCTCCTTAGGGGCGGGGGGGAAAGAGACCCAGTACTTC.

V is TRBV28 and J is TRBJ1-2; 10 bases line up with TRBD1. With V trimmed by 5 bases and J by 2 bases, 5 bases remained unmatched. There are 15 residues in the CDR3. Germline CDR1 reads MDHEN; CDR2 reads SYDVKM. The CDR3 DNA reads as TGTGCCAGCAGTATGGGGACAGGGGCAAACTATGGCTACACCTTC. Amino acid sequence: CASSMGTGANYGYTF.